The sequence of this T cell receptor (beta chain) was determined in a study of CD8 T cells in ankylosing spondylitis. Study-level points and caveats: In ankylosing spondylitis patients, matched synovial fluid reportedly showed significant enrichment of disease-linked clones. In ankylosing spondylitis blood, a motif of seven to nine highly homologous TCR beta variants appeared characteristic. Some of these motif variants have turned up before, in reports on reactive arthritis synovial fluid and blood. Clones linked to disease, bearing a CD8+ phenotype, were relatively rare in peripheral blood.

This clonotype has at least ten counts. As yet, its antigen is unknown. In TCRdb, the 5' RACE reads were re-called with MiXCR into one record per CDR3 protein. The sample shows some 700,000 distinct CDR3 sequences, roughly 19% of them seen only once. This CDR3 contains 14 residues. Trimming removed 0 bases from V and 2 bases from J, with 5 bases in between. Material: blood, either unsorted or a sorted T cell fraction (not recorded which). The genes are TRBV12-3 or TRBV12-4 and TRBJ2-1, with D uncertain. The source of this sequence is a male donor with ankylosing spondylitis. In DNA form, the CDR3 reads TGTGCCAGCAGTTTAGCGGAGACCTACAATGAGCAGTTCTTC. It encodes CASSLAETYNEQFF.